The 13 T cell receptor beta chains listed next were all sequenced from one sample in a study of cytomegalovirus exposure and HLA in healthy donors. The PCR made use of 60 Vbeta and 13 Jbeta primers. Generated by immunoSEQ multiplex PCR, the TCRdb table keeps only in-frame clones and is missing some. This sample has 150,000 to 250,000 clones, with approximately 78% found just once. The sample was PBMCs. All receptors derive from a woman in her 50s in good health and CMV-seropositive.

This clone was counted a single time. The chain links TRBV15 to TRBJ1-4; 12 bases are a match to TRBD1. V shed 1 base and J 7 bases; nucleotides not matched to a gene: 10. Germline loops: CDR1 LNHNV, CDR2 YYDKDF (reference sequence). The CDR3 loop spans 18 amino acids. This CDR3 reads CATSRVGGGQGASEKLFF. The CDR3, as DNA: TGTGCCACCAGCAGAGTCGGTGGGGGACAGGGGGCTAGTGAAAAACTGTTTTTT.

Points on this clone: Germline is not matched at one junction end, which may reflect a read error. Other DNA sequences from this sample encode an identical CDR3 as well. The chain links TRBV6-5 to TRBJ2-1, with 7 bases that match TRBD2. The CDR3 length is 14 residues. CDR1 is MNHEY and CDR2 is SVGAGI in the germline V gene. CDR3 loop: CASRDYQSYNEQFF. CDR3 coding DNA: TGTGCTAGCAGGGACTATCAATCCTACAATGAGCAGTTCTTC.

This chain links TRBV2 with TRBJ2-1; D is perhaps TRBD1 (5 bases). V shed 4 bases and J shed 2 bases, with 12 bases lying between them. This CDR3 spans 15 amino acids. The germline gives CDR1 SNHLY, CDR2 FYNNEI. This CDR3 reads CASSVDSSTYNEQFF. Here the CDR3 DNA reads TGTGCCAGCAGTGTTGACAGCTCTACCTACAATGAGCAGTTCTTC.

J is TRBJ1-1 and V is TRBV28, with TRBD1 matching over 7 bases. This CDR3 spans 13 amino acids. The ends lost 5 bases at V and 7 bases at J; junction bases unmatched: 7. Per the germline V gene, CDR1 is MDHEN and CDR2 is SYDVKM. The CDR3 spells CASSNSGTVEAFF. Here the CDR3 DNA reads TGTGCCAGCAGTAACTCCGGGACAGTTGAAGCTTTCTTT.

This rearrangement joins TRBV15 to TRBJ2-7, with 8 bases identical to TRBD1. The V gene's germline CDR1 is LNHNV and CDR2 YYDKDF (reference sequence). V lost 0 bases to trimming and J lost 2 bases; unmatched junction nucleotides: 12. The CDR3 sequence is 18 residues long. The CDR3 sequence is CATSRETPLGQGPYEQYF. The CDR3 DNA follows: TGTGCCACCAGCAGAGAAACCCCATTAGGACAGGGTCCCTACGAGCAGTACTTC.

The rearrangement joins TRBV14 to TRBJ1-5; D gene ambiguous. This CDR3 spans 12 amino acids. CDR1 and CDR2 from the germline V gene are SGHDN and FVKESK. V lost 4 bases, J lost 7 bases, and 8 bases lay in between. The CDR3 sequence is CASSRRAQPQHF. DNA of the CDR3: TGTGCCAGCAGCCGCCGAGCACAGCCCCAGCATTTT. The full variable domain, in which reference TRBV14 and TRBJ1-5 provide the parts outside the CDR3, is EAGVTQFPSHSVIEKGQTVTLRCDPISGHDNLYWYRRVMGKEIKFLLHFVKESKQDESGMPNNRFLAERTGGTYSTLKVQPAELEDSGVYFCASSRRAQPQHFGDGTRLSIL.

Remarks on this clone: An end of the junction differs from the germline gene, which may be a read error. The chain couples TRBV10-3 to TRBJ2-7; D unclear. Germline V lookup: CDR1 ENHRY, CDR2 SYGVKD. CDR3 length: 13 residues. The CDR3 loop is CAVSLGATLEQYF. In DNA form, the CDR3 reads TGTGCCGTCAGTCTGGGCGCAACTCTCGAGCAGTACTTC.

This clone showed up just once. This rearrangement joins TRBV6-6 to TRBJ2-3; unclear D gene. The CDR3 contains 13 residues. The V and J ends lost 6 bases and 4 bases respectively, with 11 bases between them. Germline lookup yields CDR1 MNHNY and CDR2 SVGAGI (reference sequence). The chain's CDR3 is CASRTAQADTQYF. CDR3 DNA: TGTGCCAGCAGAACAGCCCAAGCAGATACGCAGTATTTT.

This clone showed up just once. The V call is TRBV7-9, the J call TRBJ2-7; 9 bases are shared with TRBD2. CDR1 and CDR2 (germline): SEHNR, FQNEAQ (reference sequence). The V segment lost 1 base and the J segment 3 bases; nucleotides outside the gene matches: 4. The CDR3 is 15 amino acids. CDR3 sequence: CASSLVASGNYEQYF. The DNA of the CDR3 is TGTGCCAGCAGCTTAGTGGCTAGCGGGAACTACGAGCAGTACTTC.

The chain carries TRBV7-2 and TRBJ2-5; maybe TRBD1 (5 bases). V shed 1 base and J shed 3 bases, with 12 bases lying between them. This CDR3 comprises 15 residues. Germline CDR1 SGHTA, CDR2 FQGNSA. In nucleotides, the CDR3 is TGTGCCAGCAGCTTAGTGGAGACAGAAAAAGAGACCCAGTACTTC. Its protein product is CASSLVETEKETQYF.

V is TRBV11-2 and J is TRBJ2-7, with D uncertain. Germline V gene lookup returns CDR1 SGHAT and CDR2 FQNNGV. Trimming removed 1 base from V and 2 bases from J, with 18 bases in between. This CDR3 region has 17 residues. The CDR3 sequence is CASSLGSQVWATYEQYF. The CDR3 bases are TGTGCCAGCAGCTTAGGCTCCCAGGTGTGGGCTACCTACGAGCAGTACTTC.

V is TRBV5-6 and J is TRBJ1-2, with 8 nucleotides matching TRBD1. Per germline, CDR1 SGHDT and CDR2 YYEEEE. The length of the CDR3 is 13 residues. V lost 5 bases and J lost 5; bases outside the gene matches: 5. CDR3 bases: TGTGCCAGCAGGCCGACAGGGGTATATGGCTACACCTTC. Protein sequence: CASRPTGVYGYTF.

CDR3: CASSEWSEAFF. In DNA form, the CDR3 reads TGTGCCAGCAGTGAGTGGAGTGAAGCTTTCTTT. V is TRBV2 and J is TRBJ1-1; D remains ambiguous. The CDR3 has 11 residues. Germline CDR1 and CDR2: SNHLY and FYNNEI. The germline V and J ends were trimmed by 3 bases and 7 bases, with 6 bases remaining between them.